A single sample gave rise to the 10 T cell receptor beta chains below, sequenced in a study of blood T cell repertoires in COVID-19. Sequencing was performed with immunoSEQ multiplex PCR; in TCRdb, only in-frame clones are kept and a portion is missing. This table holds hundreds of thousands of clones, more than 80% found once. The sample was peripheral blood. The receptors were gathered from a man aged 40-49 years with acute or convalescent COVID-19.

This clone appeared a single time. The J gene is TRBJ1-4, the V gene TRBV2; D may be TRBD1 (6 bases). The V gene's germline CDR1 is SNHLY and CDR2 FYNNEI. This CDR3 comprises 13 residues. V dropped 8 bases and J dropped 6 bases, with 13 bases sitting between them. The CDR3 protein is CASAGETDEKLFF. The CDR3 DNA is TGTGCCAGCGCAGGGGAGACGGATGAAAAACTGTTTTTT.

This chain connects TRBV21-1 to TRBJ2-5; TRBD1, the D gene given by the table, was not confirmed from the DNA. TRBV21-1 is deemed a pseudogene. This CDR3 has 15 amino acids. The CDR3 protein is CASSNWDRRRETQYF. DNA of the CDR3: TGTGCCAGCAGCAACTGGGACAGGAGACGAGAGACCCAGTACTTC.

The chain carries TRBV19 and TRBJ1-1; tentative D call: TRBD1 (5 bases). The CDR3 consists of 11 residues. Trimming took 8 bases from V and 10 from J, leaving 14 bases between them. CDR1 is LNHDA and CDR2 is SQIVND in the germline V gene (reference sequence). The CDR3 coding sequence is TGTGCCAGTCAGAACCGGGGGGGAGCTTTCTTT. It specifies CASQNRGGAFF.

CDR3 sequence (DNA): TGTGCCAGCAGTTTTCAGGACAGCTCTGGCTACACCTTC. This sequence encodes CASSFQDSSGYTF. The chain is built from TRBV7-2 and TRBJ1-2; D is perhaps TRBD1 (6 bases). Trimming took 6 bases from V and 7 from J, leaving 15 bases between them. Germline V CDR1 and CDR2: SGHTA, FQGNSA. The length of the CDR3 is 13 residues.

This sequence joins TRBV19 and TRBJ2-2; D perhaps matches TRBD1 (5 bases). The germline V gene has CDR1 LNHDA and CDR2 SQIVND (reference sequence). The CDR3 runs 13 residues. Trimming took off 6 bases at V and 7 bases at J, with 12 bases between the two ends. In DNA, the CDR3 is TGTGCCAGTAGAGAACAGGATTACGGGGAGCTGTTTTTT. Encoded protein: CASREQDYGELFF.

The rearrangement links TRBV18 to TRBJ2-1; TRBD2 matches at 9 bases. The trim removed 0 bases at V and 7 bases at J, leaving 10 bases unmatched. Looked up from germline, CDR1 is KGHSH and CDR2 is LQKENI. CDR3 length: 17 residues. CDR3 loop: CASSPPSAGGPVNEQFF. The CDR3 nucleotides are TGTGCCAGCTCACCACCGTCGGCGGGGGGGCCCGTGAATGAGCAGTTCTTC.

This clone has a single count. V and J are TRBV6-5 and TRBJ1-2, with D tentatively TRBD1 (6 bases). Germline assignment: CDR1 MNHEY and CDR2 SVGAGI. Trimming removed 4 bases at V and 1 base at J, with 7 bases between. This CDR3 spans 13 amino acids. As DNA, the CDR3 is TGTGCCAGCAGTTGGACAGATAACTATGGCTACACCTTC. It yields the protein CASSWTDNYGYTF.

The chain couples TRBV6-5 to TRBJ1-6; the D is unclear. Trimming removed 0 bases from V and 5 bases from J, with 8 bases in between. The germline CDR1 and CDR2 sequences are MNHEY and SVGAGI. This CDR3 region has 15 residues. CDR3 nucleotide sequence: TGTGCCAGCAGTTACTCGAGCCAGGATAATTCACCCCTCCACTTT. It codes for CASSYSSQDNSPLHF.

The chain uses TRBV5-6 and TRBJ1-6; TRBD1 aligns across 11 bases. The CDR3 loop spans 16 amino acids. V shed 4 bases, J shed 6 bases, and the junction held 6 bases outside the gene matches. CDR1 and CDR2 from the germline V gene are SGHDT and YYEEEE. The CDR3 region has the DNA TGTGCCAGCAGCGGAAGGACAGGGGGCTTTAATTCACCCCTCCACTTT. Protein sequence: CASSGRTGGFNSPLHF.

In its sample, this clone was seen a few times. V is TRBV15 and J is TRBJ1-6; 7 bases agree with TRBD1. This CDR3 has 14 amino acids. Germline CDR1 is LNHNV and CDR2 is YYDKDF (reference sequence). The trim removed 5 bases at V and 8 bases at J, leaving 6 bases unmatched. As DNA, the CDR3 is TGTGCCACCAGCTTTACAGGGGTTTATTCACCCCTCCACTTT. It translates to CATSFTGVYSPLHF.